Shown below are 3 T cell receptor beta chains from a single sample sequenced in a study of beta chain features in type 1 diabetes. cDNA synthesis used the whole RNA isolate, giving expressed TCRB sequences. Sequenced by immunoSEQ multiplex PCR; TCRdb stores in-frame clones only, minus some. Here the sample spans some 150,000 clones, 8.5% to 12% being singletons. The sequenced sample was naive CD4+ T cells from blood. These receptors all stem from a man aged 18 to 29 in good health.

This clone has only a few counts. The chain joins TRBV5-1 to TRBJ2-1; TRBD1 aligns across 9 bases. CDR3 length equals 15 residues. Germline V gives CDR1 SGHRS, CDR2 YFSETQ. V shed 4 bases, J shed 3 bases, and the junction held 5 bases outside the gene matches. CDR3 amino acids: CASSPGQGGYNEQFF. CDR3 sequence (DNA): TGCGCCAGCAGCCCGGGACAGGGAGGCTACAATGAGCAGTTCTTC.

This clone was detected ten times or more. The V call is TRBV7-2, the J call TRBJ2-7; 9 bases fit TRBD1. This CDR3 region has 15 residues. In germline, CDR1 is SGHTA, CDR2 FQGNSA. Trimming removed 5 bases from V and 3 bases from J; junction bases left unmatched: 8. CDR3 amino acids: CASSEPTGGGYEQYF. CDR3 coding DNA: TGTGCCAGCAGCGAACCGACAGGGGGAGGCTACGAGCAGTACTTC.

A few counts support this clone. This chain joins TRBV5-4 and TRBJ2-7; the match to TRBD1 covers 9 bases. Germline loops: CDR1 SGHNT, CDR2 YYREEE (reference sequence). The CDR3 has 14 amino acids. J gave up 6 bases and V 0 bases, and 4 bases lay outside the gene matches. This CDR3 is CASSLDRGPREQYF. CDR3 nucleotide sequence: TGTGCCAGCAGCTTGGACAGGGGGCCTCGCGAGCAGTACTTC.